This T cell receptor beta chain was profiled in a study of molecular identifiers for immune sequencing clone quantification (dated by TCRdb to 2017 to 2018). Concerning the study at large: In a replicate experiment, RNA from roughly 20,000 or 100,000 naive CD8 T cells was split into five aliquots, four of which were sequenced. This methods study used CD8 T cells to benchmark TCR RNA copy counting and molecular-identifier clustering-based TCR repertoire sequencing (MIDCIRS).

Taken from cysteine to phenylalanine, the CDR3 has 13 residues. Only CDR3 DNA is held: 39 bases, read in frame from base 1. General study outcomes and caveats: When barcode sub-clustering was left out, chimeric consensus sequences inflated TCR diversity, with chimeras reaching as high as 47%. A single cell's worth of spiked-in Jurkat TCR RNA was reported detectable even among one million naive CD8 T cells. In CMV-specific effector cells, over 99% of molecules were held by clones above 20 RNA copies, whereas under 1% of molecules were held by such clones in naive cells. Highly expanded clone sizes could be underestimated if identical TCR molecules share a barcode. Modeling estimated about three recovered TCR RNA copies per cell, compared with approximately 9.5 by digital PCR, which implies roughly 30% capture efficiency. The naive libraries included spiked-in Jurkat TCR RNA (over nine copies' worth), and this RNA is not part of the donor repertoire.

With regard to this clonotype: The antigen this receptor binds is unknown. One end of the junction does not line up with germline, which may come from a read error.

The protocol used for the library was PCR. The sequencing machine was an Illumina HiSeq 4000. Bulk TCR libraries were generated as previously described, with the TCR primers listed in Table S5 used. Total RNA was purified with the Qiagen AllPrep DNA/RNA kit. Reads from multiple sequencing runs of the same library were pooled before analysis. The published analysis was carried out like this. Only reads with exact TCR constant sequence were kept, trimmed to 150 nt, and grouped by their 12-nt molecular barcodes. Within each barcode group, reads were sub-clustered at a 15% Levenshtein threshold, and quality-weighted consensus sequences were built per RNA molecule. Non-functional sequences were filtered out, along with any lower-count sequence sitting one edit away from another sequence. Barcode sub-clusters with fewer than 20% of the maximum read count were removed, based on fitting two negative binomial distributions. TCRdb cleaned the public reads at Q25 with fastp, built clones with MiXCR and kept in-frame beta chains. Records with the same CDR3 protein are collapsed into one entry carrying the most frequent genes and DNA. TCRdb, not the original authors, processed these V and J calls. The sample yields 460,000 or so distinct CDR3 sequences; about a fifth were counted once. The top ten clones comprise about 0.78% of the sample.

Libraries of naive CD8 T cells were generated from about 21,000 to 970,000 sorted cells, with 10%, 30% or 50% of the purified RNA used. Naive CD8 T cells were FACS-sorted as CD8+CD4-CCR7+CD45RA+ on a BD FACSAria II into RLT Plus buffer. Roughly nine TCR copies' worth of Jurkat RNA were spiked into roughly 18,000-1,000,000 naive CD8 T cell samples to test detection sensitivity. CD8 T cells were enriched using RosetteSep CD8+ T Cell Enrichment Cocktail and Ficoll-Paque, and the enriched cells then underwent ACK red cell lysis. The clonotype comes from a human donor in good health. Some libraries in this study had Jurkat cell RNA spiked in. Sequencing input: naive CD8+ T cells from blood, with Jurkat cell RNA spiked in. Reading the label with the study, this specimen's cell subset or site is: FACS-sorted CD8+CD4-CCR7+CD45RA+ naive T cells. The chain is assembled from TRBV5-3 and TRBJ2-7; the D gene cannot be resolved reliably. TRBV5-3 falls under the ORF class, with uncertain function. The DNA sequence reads TGTGCCAGCAGCTTGCCCACCCCCTACGAGCAGTACTTC. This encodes CASSLPTPYEQYF.